These 6 T cell receptor beta chains were all obtained from the same sample, sequenced in a study of shared clonotypes between healthy human individuals. The method was immunoSEQ multiplex PCR; TCRdb's version includes in-frame clones alone and lacks a portion of them. Among over a million clones listed, 95% to 99% were seen once. The sequencing input was naive CD4+ T cells sorted from blood. Subset: CD45RA+ positively selected. The origin of the receptors is a man aged 25 to 40 in good health.

The chain uses TRBV5-4 and TRBJ2-5, with TRBD2 matching over 7 bases. Trimming cost V 2 bases and J 2 bases; bases outside gene matches: 6. There are 15 residues in the CDR3. Germline-derived CDR1 and CDR2 are SGHNT and YYREEE (reference sequence). The CDR3 loop reads CASSFTWEGQETQYF. DNA of the CDR3: TGTGCCAGCAGCTTCACATGGGAGGGTCAAGAGACCCAGTACTTC.

The rearrangement uses TRBV25-1 and TRBJ1-1, with a possible D match to TRBD1 (5 bases). The V gene lost 3 bases and the J gene lost 1 base, with 15 bases spanning the gap. The CDR3 has 16 amino acids. The germline V gene encodes CDR1 MGHDK and CDR2 SYGVNS. CDR3 sequence: CASSDHARTRNTEAFF. The CDR3 DNA sequence: TGTGCCAGCAGTGACCATGCTCGGACACGGAACACTGAAGCTTTCTTT.

The chain employs TRBV10-1 and TRBJ1-1; a weak D match, TRBD1 (6 bases). This CDR3 is built from 16 residues. Germline CDR1 reads WNHNN; CDR2 reads SYGVQD (reference sequence). Trimming removed 3 bases from V and 5 bases from J, with 19 bases in between. The CDR3 is CASSEPQQGPVTEAFF. The CDR3 DNA reads TGCGCCAGCAGTGAACCCCAACAGGGCCCAGTTACTGAAGCTTTCTTT.

The rearrangement links TRBV7-9 to TRBJ2-2, with unresolved D. Per germline, CDR1 SEHNR and CDR2 FQNEAQ (reference sequence). The V end was cut by 0 bases, the J end by 12 bases, with 11 bases between. This CDR3 contains 13 residues. CDR3 sequence reads: CASSLAQVGQLFF. CDR3 coding DNA: TGTGCCAGCAGCTTAGCACAAGTGGGCCAGCTGTTTTTT.

The chain couples TRBV28 to TRBJ2-3; D remains ambiguous. V was clipped by 4 bases and J by 4 bases, with 6 bases between them. Germline V gene lookup returns CDR1 MDHEN and CDR2 SYDVKM. The CDR3 is 12 amino acids. This CDR3 reads CASSSPADTQYF. The CDR3 DNA is TGTGCCAGCAGTTCCCCCGCAGATACGCAGTATTTT.

The gene calls are TRBV29-1 and TRBJ2-7; maybe TRBD1 (5 bases). The CDR3 consists of 14 residues. CDR1 is SQVTM and CDR2 is ANQGSEA in the germline V gene. V was trimmed by 4 bases and J by 2 bases, leaving 15 bases between them. DNA of the CDR3: TGCAGCGTTGTGTTAGACAGTCGACCCTACGAGCAGTACTTC. Translated, it gives CSVVLDSRPYEQYF.